The 9 T cell receptor beta chains below come from one sample, sequenced in a study of shared T cell receptors in the human thymus. The table came from immunoSEQ multiplex PCR; TCRdb's copy has only in-frame clones and leaves some out. The sample has 500,000 to 550,000 clones, approximately 80% seen once. The sample was also linked to a second study, of human thymus T cells.

Sequenced material: thymocytes. All receptors come from a boy under two years old with a congenital heart defect.

This chain links TRBV23-1 with TRBJ2-7, with 11 bases matching TRBD2. TRBV23-1 is given ORF status, its function remaining uncertain. The CDR3 sequence is 17 residues long. The V segment lost 2 bases and the J segment 7 bases; nucleotides outside the gene matches: 13. CDR3 DNA: TGCGCCAGCAGTCAACGGTGTAGCGGGAGGGCCTGGGGGGAGCAGTACTTC. Amino acids: CASSQRCSGRAWGEQYF.

This chain links TRBV11-3 with TRBJ1-2; TRBD1 aligns across 10 bases. The V and J ends lost 2 bases and 9 bases, in that order; junction bases with no gene match: 3. The CDR3 extends over 13 amino acids. Germline V gene lookup returns CDR1 SGHNT and CDR2 YENEEA. The CDR3 coding sequence is TGTGCCAGCAGCTTACGGGACAGGGGCTGCTACACCTTC. Translation gives CASSLRDRGCYTF.

The chain links TRBV19 to TRBJ2-7; perhaps TRBD2 as D (6 bases). V lost 4 bases to trimming and J lost 5 bases, with 9 bases between them. Per the germline V gene, CDR1 is LNHDA and CDR2 is SQIVND (reference sequence). The CDR3 has 12 amino acids. CDR3 sequence reads: CASSSGTDEQYF. As DNA, the CDR3 is TGTGCCAGTAGTAGCGGGACCGACGAGCAGTACTTC.

V is TRBV7-2 and J is TRBJ2-4, with 13 bases fitting TRBD2. The V and J ends lost 3 bases and 12 bases, in that order; junction bases with no gene match: 11. Germline V gene data show CDR1 as SGHTA and CDR2 as FQGNSA. The CDR3 covers 16 residues. CDR3 coding DNA: TGTGCCAGCAGCTTGGCCGGGACTAGCGGGGAAGGGGATCAGTACTTC. Protein product: CASSLAGTSGEGDQYF.

This clone has more than one count but fewer than ten. The chain links TRBV27 to TRBJ2-7, with D possibly being TRBD2 (6 bases). This CDR3 contains 16 residues. V lost 6 bases to trimming and J lost 2 bases, with 20 bases between them. Germline values: CDR1 MNHEY, CDR2 SMNVEV (reference sequence). In DNA form, the CDR3 reads TGTGCCAGCAGCCCCCGATGGGGCACGGGGGCCTACGAGCAGTACTTC. This codes for CASSPRWGTGAYEQYF.

V and J are TRBV5-4 and TRBJ2-5; 10 bases line up with TRBD1. The CDR3 runs to 15 residues. Germline V CDR1 and CDR2: SGHNT, YYREEE (reference sequence). V shed 4 bases, J shed 2 bases, and the junction held 5 bases outside the gene matches. CDR3 residues: CASSSRDRGQETQYF. For the CDR3, the DNA is TGTGCCAGCAGCAGCCGGGACAGGGGTCAAGAGACCCAGTACTTC.

This clone showed up just a few times. This chain uses TRBV7-9 with TRBJ1-1; D is possibly TRBD1 (6 bases). V was cut by 1 base and J by 2 bases, with 14 bases left in between. This CDR3 has 16 residues. The germline V gene encodes CDR1 SEHNR and CDR2 FQNEAQ (reference sequence). This CDR3 reads CASSLVQGRLNTEAFF. The CDR3 coding sequence is TGTGCCAGCAGCTTAGTTCAGGGGAGACTAAACACTGAAGCTTTCTTT. The full variable domain, completed using reference TRBV7-9 and TRBJ1-1, is DTGVSQNPRHKITKRGQNVTFRCDPISEHNRLYWYRQTLGQGPEFLTYFQNEAQLEKSRLLSDRFSAERPKGSFSTLEIQRTEQGDSAMYLCASSLVQGRLNTEAFFGQGTRLTVV.

The rearrangement links TRBV30 to TRBJ2-1, with 15 bases fitting TRBD2. V lost 1 base to trimming and J lost 0 bases; unmatched junction nucleotides: 10. Germline CDR1 reads GTSNPN; CDR2 reads SVGIG (reference sequence). The length of the CDR3 is 20 residues. CDR3 DNA sequence: TGTGCCTGGAGTGCCCGCGGACTAGCGGGAGGGCCGAGCTCCTACAATGAGCAGTTCTTC. This translates into CAWSARGLAGGPSSYNEQFF.

V usage is TRBV7-3 and J usage is TRBJ1-2, with a possible D match to TRBD1 (5 bases). Trimming removed 0 bases from V and 6 bases from J, with 8 bases in between. In germline, CDR1 is SGHTA, CDR2 FQGTGA. The CDR3 spans 13 residues. The CDR3 sequence is CASSLTGRDGYTF. The CDR3 DNA reads TGTGCCAGCAGCTTAACGGGCAGGGATGGCTACACCTTC.